This TCR beta chain emerged from a study of blood T cell repertoires in COVID-19. Whole-study context: The origin of the acute and convalescent COVID-19 samples was the United States, Italy and Spain. From T cells, B-cell-depleted T cells, or PBMCs came the material, which was cDNA or gDNA.

Germline CDR1 and CDR2: MNHEY and SMNVEV (reference sequence). Trimming at V came to 3 bases and at J to 6 bases, leaving 7 bases not matched to a gene. This CDR3 spans 15 amino acids. Profiled with immunoSEQ multiplex PCR; TCRdb holds only in-frame clones, not every one. The data hold roughly 100,000 clones, with less than 90% observed a single time. The V call is TRBV27, the J call TRBJ1-1, with TRBD1 matching 10 bases. The clonotype originates from a man between 50 and 59 years old with acute or convalescent COVID-19. Sequencing was performed on peripheral blood. Here the CDR3 DNA reads TGTGCCAGCAGTTTTCGGCAGACAGGGGGCTCTGAAGCTTTCTTT. This codes for CASSFRQTGGSEAFF.